This T cell receptor beta chain was sequenced during a study of blood T cells in healthy people across ages (dated by TCRdb to the mid-2010s). Turning to the overall study: In model experiments, roughly one uniquely barcoded TCR beta cDNA molecule per two T cells was captured by template switching. Four age groups were formed from the donors: young (average about 16 years), middle-aged (approximately 41), aged (about 62) and long-lived (about 80). The study measured age-related changes in TCR beta repertoire diversity using deep sequencing normalized with unique cDNA molecular identifiers. To avoid experimental bias, donors of different ages were spread randomly across the sequencing lanes. Two additional independent replicas of 1 million unique cDNA reads from the same blood draw were analyzed for two donors (one aged 18 to 30 and one aged 80 or older). The paper's findings and limits, for the study overall: Because the CMV infection status of the donors was unknown, age-related changes in expanded clonotypes may potentially have been confounded. Estimates of total diversity based on one million sequenced T cells were regarded as lower bounds and as underestimates. As age increased, observed TCR beta diversity per million T cells dropped in a roughly linear way, and a significant reduction was already evident by age roughly 36. Compared with the aged group, the long-lived group had more naive CD4+ T cells, fewer expanded clones and increased TCR diversity, a pattern suggesting age selection. Bulk unsorted PBMC profiling prevented conclusive comparison of naive and antigen-experienced compartments. The percentage of naive T cells measured by flow cytometry correlated strongly with observed TCR beta diversity.

Donors were under 40 systemically healthy Caucasian individuals from Russia aged roughly 6 to 90 years. Each donor gave ten milliliters of peripheral blood, collected into EDTA-treated Vacutainer tubes. Ficoll-Paque density-gradient centrifugation was used to isolate PBMCs, with at least 7 million per sample. Total RNA was extracted from PBMCs with Trizol reagent, with at least 5.5 micrograms obtained per sample. Naive CD45RAhigh/CD27high T cell percentages were measured by flow cytometry on a PBMC aliquot from every donor. From cysteine to phenylalanine, the CDR3 is 16 amino acids long. The kept DNA is CDR3 alone, 48 bases in frame from the first base. The V end loses 0 bases and the J end loses 3 bases, and a stretch of 13 bases separates them. CDR1 and CDR2, per the germline V gene, are SGHDT and YYEEEE. Preparation of the library involved 5' RACE. Sequencing was carried out with an Illumina HiSeq 2500. A second PCR of about 6 to 12 cycles was run with a J-beta primer mix and a sample-barcoded 5' primer. A unique molecular identifier was introduced onto each TCR beta cDNA molecule by a template-switch 5' adaptor carrying 12 random nucleotides. Each sample yielded at least 3 million CDR3-containing paired-end reads. First-strand cDNA synthesis was performed from all RNA using the Mint cDNA synthesis kit, with priming by a TRBC-specific oligonucleotide. Following uracil-DNA glycosylase treatment, all cDNA underwent a first 18-cycle PCR with the universal primers M1SS and BC2_uni_R. As for how the authors treated the data: Normalization of each sample was performed by random selection of 1 million high-quality reads, each carrying a distinct molecular identifier. Instead of being binned into consensus sequences, reads that shared molecular identifiers were thrown out. MiTCR, set to a Q25 quality threshold and the strictest error-elimination algorithm, was used for CDR3 identification, clonotype clustering and error correction. A nonparametric unseen species model with Euler transformation was used to estimate a lower bound on total TCR beta diversity. The public reads were reanalyzed by TCRdb: fastp trimming at Q25, MiXCR alignment, in-frame beta chains only. A single entry per CDR3 protein holds the most common genes and DNA from its merged rows. The V and J calls, along with clone size, are taken from TCRdb and not from the paper's own processing. This sample gives roughly 700,000 distinct CDR3 sequences in total; around half of them show up just once. Jointly, the top ten make up 30% to 40% of the sample.

This clonotype has more than one count but fewer than ten. The antigen this receptor binds is unknown. No clone much larger than this one lies a single base away; base qualities are absent. Sequenced: blood. This receptor was obtained from an older woman in good health. The rearrangement joined TRBV5-6 to TRBJ1-5, and the D gene may be TRBD1, 5 bases matching. The encoded CDR3 is CASSLGDGLFNQPQHF. The nucleotides are TGTGCCAGCAGCTTGGGGGACGGCCTATTCAATCAGCCCCAGCATTTT.